The rows below give T cell receptor beta chains drawn from one sample of a study of blood T cell repertoires in COVID-19. Some clones are missing from TCRdb's copy, which holds only in-frame ones; the method was immunoSEQ multiplex PCR. The sample lists 200,000 to 300,000 clones, 81% occurring once. The sequenced sample was peripheral blood. Receptors originate from a woman at least 80 years old with acute or convalescent COVID-19. Each CDR3 is given with its conserved first and last residue.

v_call: TRBV2; cdr3_aa: CANSRGVFYEQYF
v_call: TRBV7-6; cdr3_aa: CASLGGETQYF
v_call: TRBV5-4; cdr3_aa: CASSWGQGAGNEQFF
v_call: TRBV11-2; cdr3_aa: CASSLRGGRETQYF
v_call: TRBV7-2; cdr3_aa: CASSSAPGSYNEQFF
v_call: TRBV6-5; cdr3_aa: CASRPTSGVYNEQFF
v_call: TRBV12-3/TRBV12-4; cdr3_aa: CASNRDSQETQYF
v_call: TRBV10-2; cdr3_aa: CASSERLARQFF
v_call: TRBV7-9; cdr3_aa: CASTLTGGADGYTF
v_call: TRBV5-1; cdr3_aa: CASSSAGGNADGYTF
v_call: TRBV28; cdr3_aa: CASSLSGEHIGDEQFF
v_call: TRBV25-1; cdr3_aa: CASSSVGAGGYTF
v_call: TRBV3-1/TRBV3-2; cdr3_aa: CASSRGVYEQYF
v_call: TRBV5-5; cdr3_aa: CASSLEGVTYEQYF
v_call: TRBV30; cdr3_aa: CAWGSGFGYGYTF
v_call: TRBV19; cdr3_aa: CASSISSHRLNPSYEQYF
v_call: TRBV15; cdr3_aa: CATSRERSSVGNTIYF
v_call: TRBV19; cdr3_aa: CASSIAQGANQPQHF
v_call: TRBV5-1; cdr3_aa: CASSPTVPANYGYTF
v_call: TRBV19; cdr3_aa: CASSIVSRWETQYF
v_call: TRBV10-3; cdr3_aa: CAISGTGGTNNEQFF
v_call: TRBV18; cdr3_aa: CASSPGGPPRGEAFF
v_call: TRBV19; cdr3_aa: CASSIEGRGSYNEQFF
v_call: TRBV3-1/TRBV3-2; cdr3_aa: CASSRELAGGPGGELFF
v_call: TRBV19; cdr3_aa: CASLGGTYSGANVLTF
v_call: TRBV7-9; cdr3_aa: CASSRGNTIYF
v_call: TRBV7-3; cdr3_aa: CASSLGANEKLFF
v_call: TRBV5-6; cdr3_aa: CASSLQDFGGYTF
v_call: TRBV7-2; cdr3_aa: CASSSMDGLAGGHGYTF
v_call: TRBV10-3; cdr3_aa: CAISESSRQGFRETQYF
v_call: TRBV30; cdr3_aa: CAWSVVGSGKPEAFF
v_call: TRBV5-5; cdr3_aa: CASSLLQGAAGYTF
v_call: TRBV29-1; cdr3_aa: CSVFTGGHEQYF
v_call: TRBV19; cdr3_aa: CASSMFLSSGANVLTF
v_call: TRBV28; cdr3_aa: CASSLPGYNGYTF